The rows below give T cell receptor beta chains drawn from one sample of a study of CD8 T cells in Susac syndrome. TCRdb recomputed calls from the immunoSEQ multiplex PCR reads with MiXCR, one row per CDR3 protein. This table holds around 160,000 distinct CDR3 sequences, roughly 94% found once. Material: CD4+ T cells from PBMCs. The receptor set was obtained from a human donor with multiple sclerosis. Both conserved end residues are part of each CDR3. The D gene is left open where the match is weak. Expanded clones are given a class, and other clones once, few, many or no size at all.

V: TRBV7-2
J: TRBJ1-5
D: TRBD1
size: .
CDR3: CASSGQGYSNQPQHF
DNA: TGTGCCAGCAGCGGACAGGGGTACAGCAATCAGCCCCAGCATTTT

V: TRBV3-1
J: TRBJ2-1
D: TRBD2
size: .
CDR3: CASSLDLAGGLNEQFF
DNA: TGTGCCAGCAGCCTCGATCTAGCGGGAGGGCTTAATGAGCAGTTCTTC

V: TRBV27
J: TRBJ2-1
D: .
size: .
CDR3: CASSFQLDYANEQFF
DNA: TGTGCCAGCAGTTTCCAACTAGATTATGCCAATGAGCAGTTCTTC

V: TRBV2
J: TRBJ2-7
D: TRBD1
size: .
CDR3: CASSEWGQAAYEQYF
DNA: TGTGCCAGCAGTGAATGGGGACAGGCGGCCTACGAGCAGTACTTC

V: TRBV20-1
J: TRBJ2-7
D: .
size: .
CDR3: CSARRTRYPEQYF
DNA: TGCAGTGCTAGGAGGACCCGATACCCGGAGCAGTACTTC

V: TRBV27
J: TRBJ2-2
D: TRBD2
size: once
CDR3: CASSPLGAGEGNGELFF
DNA: TGTGCCAGCAGCCCCCTCGGAGCGGGAGAAGGCAACGGGGAGCTGTTTTTT

V: TRBV19
J: TRBJ2-1
D: .
size: .
CDR3: CASSISLAALPGRFF
DNA: TGTGCCAGTAGTATTAGCCTCGCGGCTCTCCCCGGGCGGTTCTTC

V: TRBV4-1
J: TRBJ2-7
D: TRBD2
size: .
CDR3: CASRSTSGYEQYF
DNA: TGCGCCAGCCGCTCGACTAGCGGATACGAGCAGTACTTC

V: TRBV29-1
J: TRBJ2-5
D: .
size: .
CDR3: CSGGVLGGTQYF
DNA: TGCAGCGGGGGGGTACTAGGTGGGACCCAGTACTTC

V: TRBV29-1
J: TRBJ2-3
D: .
size: .
CDR3: CSVTLGARDTQYF
DNA: TGCAGCGTTACCCTGGGGGCGCGGGATACGCAGTATTTT

V: TRBV3-1
J: TRBJ2-3
D: .
size: .
CDR3: CASSTNAYTQYF
DNA: TGTGCCAGCAGCACAAACGCCTATACGCAGTATTTT

V: TRBV5-1
J: TRBJ2-7
D: .
size: few
CDR3: CASSLEGSEQYF
DNA: TGTGCCAGCAGCTTAGAGGGGAGCGAGCAGTACTTC

V: TRBV5-1
J: TRBJ1-2
D: .
size: once
CDR3: CASSLGSDGYGYTF
DNA: TGCGCCAGCAGCTTGGGCAGCGATGGATATGGCTACACCTTC

V: TRBV10-3
J: TRBJ1-1
D: TRBD1
size: .
CDR3: CAISGQGEGTEAFF
DNA: TGTGCCATCAGTGGACAGGGCGAGGGCACTGAAGCTTTCTTT

V: TRBV4-2
J: TRBJ1-2
D: .
size: .
CDR3: CASSQVSSGRGYGYTF
DNA: TGTGCCAGCAGCCAAGTCTCCTCCGGGCGGGGCTATGGCTACACCTTC

V: TRBV30
J: TRBJ2-5
D: .
size: .
CDR3: CAWRSRGETQYF
DNA: TGTGCCTGGCGATCTAGGGGAGAGACCCAGTACTTC

V: TRBV29-1
J: TRBJ2-7
D: TRBD1
size: .
CDR3: CSVEDGRQGYEQYF
DNA: TGCAGCGTTGAAGATGGGCGACAGGGCTACGAGCAGTACTTC